This T cell receptor beta chain was observed in a study of cytomegalovirus exposure and HLA in healthy donors. Study-wide findings and caveats: Reportedly, diagnosis of cytomegalovirus status by the classifier showed high specificity and sensitivity. Analyzed later, association rates of TCRs varied across HLA loci, with DRB1 most and HLA-C fewest. Later, an analysis showed that TCR beta chains associated with HLA were more clonally expanded than others that were equally common.

As to this clone: Its antigen remains unknown.

The V gene's germline CDR1 is KGHSH and CDR2 LQKENI. The V end was cut by 6 bases, the J end by 2 bases, with 13 bases between. This CDR3 has 14 residues. PCR used 60 Vbeta primers and 13 Jbeta primers. Profiling relied on immunoSEQ multiplex PCR, and the TCRdb table lists in-frame clones only, not all of them. This sample contains 200,000 to 250,000 clones. What was sequenced was PBMCs. The origin of this receptor is a woman in her twenties or thirties in good health and CMV-seropositive. The chain employs TRBV18 and TRBJ1-1; possibly TRBD1 for D (6 bases). DNA for the CDR3: TGTGCCAGCTCCCAGGGGTGGCCTAACACTGAAGCTTTCTTT. Translated, it gives CASSQGWPNTEAFF.